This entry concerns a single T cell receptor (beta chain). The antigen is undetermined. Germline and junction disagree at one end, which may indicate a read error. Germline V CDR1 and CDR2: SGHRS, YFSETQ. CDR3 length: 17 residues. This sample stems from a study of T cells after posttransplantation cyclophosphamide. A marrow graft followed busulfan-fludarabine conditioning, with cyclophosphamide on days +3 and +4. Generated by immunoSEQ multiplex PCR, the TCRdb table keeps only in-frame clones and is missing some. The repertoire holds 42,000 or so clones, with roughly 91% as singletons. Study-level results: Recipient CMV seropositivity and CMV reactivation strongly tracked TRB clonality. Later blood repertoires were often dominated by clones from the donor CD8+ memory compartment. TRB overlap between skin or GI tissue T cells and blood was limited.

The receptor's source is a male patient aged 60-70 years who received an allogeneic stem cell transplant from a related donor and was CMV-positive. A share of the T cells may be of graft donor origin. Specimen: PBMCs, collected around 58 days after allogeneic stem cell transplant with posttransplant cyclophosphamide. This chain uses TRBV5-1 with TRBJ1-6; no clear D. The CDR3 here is CASSLDTDISYNSPLHF. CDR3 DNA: TGCGCCAGCAGCTTGGATACCGATATCTCCTATAATTCCCCCCTCCACTTT.